These 25 T cell receptor beta chains came from one sample sequenced in a study of T cells in Graves' hyperthyroidism and ophthalmopathy. TCR beta CDR3 sequences were amplified from RNA transcripts. The HTBI set primed first-round TCR CDR3 RT-PCR. TCRdb redid the calling of the multiplex PCR reads with MiXCR, one entry per CDR3 protein. The table shows roughly 750,000 distinct CDR3 sequences, with roughly 15% occurring only once. Material for sequencing was blood. The receptor source for this set is a man between 18 and 29 years old with Graves' hyperthyroidism.

This clonotype has a count of ten or more. J is TRBJ1-1 and V is TRBV20-1, with D hard to call. The ends were cut back, 6 bases at V and 4 bases at J, with 15 bases in the middle. Germline CDR1 is DFQATT and CDR2 is SNEGSKA (reference sequence). The CDR3 contains 13 residues. The CDR3 region has the DNA TGCAGTGCAAACGACTCACCGCGCACTGAAGCTTTCTTT. Encoded protein: CSANDSPRTEAFF.

Many counts were recorded for this clonotype. The V and J genes are TRBV6-1 and TRBJ2-7, with D possibly called TRBD1 or TRBD2 (5 bases each). This CDR3 is built from 13 residues. Trimming stripped 6 bases from V and 3 bases from J, with 12 bases between. The germline gives CDR1 MNHNS, CDR2 SASEGT. In nucleotides, the CDR3 is TGTGCCAGCAGCGGGGCCTGGGGCTACGAGCAGTACTTC. This sequence encodes CASSGAWGYEQYF.

The chain combines TRBV19 with TRBJ2-1, with 11 bases identical to TRBD2. Germline V lookup: CDR1 LNHDA, CDR2 SQIVND (reference sequence). V was clipped by 3 bases and J by 6 bases; unmatched bases: 16. This CDR3 has 19 residues. In DNA, the CDR3 is TGTGCCAGTAGTATCGGGATTAGCGGGAGGGCCCTCTCGGGCAATGAGCAGTTCTTC. Protein sequence: CASSIGISGRALSGNEQFF.

This rearrangement joins TRBV4-3 to TRBJ2-6, with 7 positions matching TRBD1. The CDR3 contains 19 residues. The trim removed 2 bases at V and 0 bases at J, leaving 10 bases unmatched. Germline CDR1 and CDR2: LGHNA and YSLEER. The CDR3 is CASSQQPGTVSSGANVLTF. The DNA of the CDR3 is TGCGCCAGCAGCCAACAACCCGGGACAGTGAGCTCTGGGGCCAACGTCCTGACTTTC.

This clonotype was counted between two and nine times. The rearrangement uses TRBV4-1 and TRBJ1-1; 11 bases line up with TRBD1. Germline V lookup: CDR1 MGHRA, CDR2 YSYEKL. With 4 bases clipped from V and 4 bases from J, the junction kept 8 bases outside the gene matches. CDR3 size: 16 residues. CDR3 protein: CASSPRPGTGGTEAFF. The CDR3 nucleotides are TGCGCCAGCAGCCCCCGTCCCGGGACAGGGGGCACTGAAGCTTTCTTT.

V is TRBV30 and J is TRBJ2-2; D not resolved. In germline, CDR1 is GTSNPN, CDR2 SVGIG (reference sequence). The CDR3 consists of 13 residues. Deletions cut 2 bases from V and 7 bases from J, with 11 bases between. CDR3 sequence (DNA): TGTGCCTGGAGTAGGGTAGCTGGCGGGGAGCTGTTTTTT. Encoded protein: CAWSRVAGGELFF. Together with reference TRBV30 and TRBJ2-2, the CDR3 gives the full variable domain: SQTIHQWPATLVQPVGSPLSLECTVEGTSNPNLYWYRQAAGRGLQLLFYSVGIGQISSEVPQNLSASRPQDRQFILSSKKLLLSDSGFYLCAWSRVAGGELFFGEGSRLTVL.

A remark on this clonotype: It may be a read error: a sequence one base away is much more abundant. V is TRBV7-9 and J is TRBJ2-1, with TRBD2 matching 9 bases. CDR1 SEHNR and CDR2 FQNEAQ come from the germline V gene (reference sequence). There are 13 residues in the CDR3. The CDR3 is CVGGASGMDEQFF. CDR3 in DNA: TGTGTCGGGGGGGCTAGCGGGATGGATGAGCAGTTCTTC.

This sequence joins TRBV6-1 and TRBJ1-5, with unresolved D. Trimming shortened V by 6 bases and J by 7 bases, and 10 bases separated the two germline ends. Germline-derived CDR1 and CDR2 are MNHNS and SASEGT. The CDR3 has 12 amino acids. The CDR3 sequence: CASSLGEQPQHF. The CDR3 DNA reads TGTGCCAGCAGCCTCGGTGAACAGCCCCAGCATTTT.

This clonotype was observed many times. This chain connects TRBV10-3 to TRBJ2-1; D is possibly TRBD2 (6 bases). Germline lookup yields CDR1 ENHRY and CDR2 SYGVKD. Trimming left V 3 bases short and J 1 base short, with 10 bases between. The CDR3 runs 15 residues. The CDR3 DNA is TGTGCCATCAGTGACGGGGGTGAATCCTACAATGAGCAGTTCTTC. It specifies CAISDGGESYNEQFF.

This clonotype was picked up a small number of times. CDR3 in amino acids: CASSLRDSTEAFF. The CDR3 coding sequence is TGTGCCAGCAGCTTAAGGGATTCCACTGAAGCTTTCTTT. This chain joins TRBV5-6 and TRBJ1-1; no clear D gene. This CDR3 comprises 13 residues. V gave up 2 bases and J gave up 4 bases, with 9 bases separating them. CDR1 is SGHDT, CDR2 YYEEEE, per germline.

The CDR3 here is CASRGWGKGEKLFF. The CDR3 DNA follows: TGTGCCAGCAGGGGTTGGGGGAAGGGTGAAAAACTGTTTTTT. The chain combines TRBV28 with TRBJ1-4; tentative D call: TRBD1 (5 bases). Germline-derived CDR1 and CDR2 are MDHEN and SYDVKM. V shed 6 bases and J shed 7 bases, with 15 bases lying between them. The CDR3 is made up of 14 amino acids.

At least ten counts were recorded for this clonotype. V and J are TRBV12-3 or TRBV12-4 and TRBJ2-3; no reliable D call. CDR3 length equals 13 residues. With 6 bases removed from V and 4 bases from J, the gap between germline ends came to 11 bases. The CDR3 is CASRSRAADTQYF. CDR3 in DNA: TGTGCCAGCAGGTCCCGGGCGGCAGATACGCAGTATTTT.

This chain connects TRBV19 to TRBJ2-6; no firm D call. Per germline, CDR1 LNHDA and CDR2 SQIVND (reference sequence). V was trimmed by 3 bases and J by 0 bases, leaving 12 bases between them. This CDR3 is built from 17 residues. CDR3 DNA: TGTGCCAGTAGTATGAGGCTGAGCTTCTCTGGGGCCAACGTCCTGACTTTC. Its translation: CASSMRLSFSGANVLTF. The full variable domain, rest sourced from reference TRBV19 and TRBJ2-6, is DGGITQSPKYLFRKEGQNVTLSCEQNLNHDAMYWYRQDPGQGLRLIYYSQIVNDFQKGDIAEGYSVSREKKESFPLTVTSAQKNPTAFYLCASSMRLSFSGANVLTFGAGSRLTVL.

This clonotype appeared many times. The CDR3 DNA follows: TGTGCCAGCAGTGGGACAGGGGGGTACACTGAAGCTTTCTTT. This sequence encodes CASSGTGGYTEAFF. The genes are TRBV6-1 and TRBJ1-1; 10 positions match TRBD1. CDR1 is MNHNS and CDR2 is SASEGT in the germline V gene. V lost 4 bases, J lost 3 bases, and 2 bases stayed unmatched. The CDR3 spans 14 residues.

This clonotype showed up just a few times. This sequence joins TRBV19 and TRBJ2-1; D not resolved. This CDR3 has 12 amino acids. Germline V gene sequence: CDR1 LNHDA, CDR2 SQIVND (reference sequence). Trimming left V 0 bases short and J 7 bases short, with 4 bases between. The CDR3: CASSIDLNEQFF. The CDR3 nucleotides are TGTGCCAGTAGTATAGACCTGAATGAGCAGTTCTTC. Drawing the rest from reference TRBV19 and TRBJ2-1, the complete variable domain is DGGITQSPKYLFRKEGQNVTLSCEQNLNHDAMYWYRQDPGQGLRLIYYSQIVNDFQKGDIAEGYSVSREKKESFPLTVTSAQKNPTAFYLCASSIDLNEQFFGPGTRLTVL.

This clonotype was seen a few times. The rearrangement uses TRBV19 and TRBJ1-4; D not certain. This CDR3 has 15 amino acids. Germline loops: CDR1 LNHDA, CDR2 SQIVND (reference sequence). V was cut by 1 base and J by 0 bases, with 6 bases left in between. The CDR3 nucleotides are TGTGCCAGTAGTATAGGCGGAACAACTAATGAAAAACTGTTTTTT. It translates to CASSIGGTTNEKLFF.

This clonotype was observed many times. The V call is TRBV2, the J call TRBJ1-1; D unclear. The germline gives CDR1 SNHLY, CDR2 FYNNEI. Deletions cut 8 bases from V and 1 base from J, with 11 bases between. The CDR3 is 13 residues long. The CDR3: CASERLPNTEAFF. The CDR3 DNA sequence: TGTGCCAGCGAACGTCTGCCGAACACTGAAGCTTTCTTT. Full variable domain (rest looked up from reference TRBV2 and TRBJ1-1): EPEVTQTPSHQVTQMGQEVILRCVPISNHLYFYWYRQILGQKVEFLVSFYNNEISEKSEIFDDQFSVERPDGSNFTLKIRSTKLEDSAMYFCASERLPNTEAFFGQGTRLTVV.

This clonotype was counted at least ten times. This chain joins TRBV29-1 and TRBJ2-2; 7 bases are a match to TRBD1. V was pared by 5 bases and J by 4 bases, with 7 bases of the junction left unmatched. Germline-derived CDR1 and CDR2 are SQVTM and ANQGSEA. This CDR3 is 14 amino acids long. CDR3 DNA: TGCAGCGTTATAACAGGGGAACGCACCGGGGAGCTGTTTTTT. Protein sequence: CSVITGERTGELFF.

In regard to this clonotype: This may be a read error: a much more frequent sequence differs by one nucleotide. The gene calls are TRBV7-9 and TRBJ1-2, with 7 bases matching TRBD1. This CDR3 region has 16 residues. CDR1 is SEHNR and CDR2 is FQNEAQ in the germline V gene (reference sequence). This chain's CDR3 is CASRGGSLPSNYGHTF. The CDR3 DNA reads as TGTGCCAGCCGAGGGGGCAGCCTTCCTTCTAACTATGGCCACACCTTC.

V gene TRBV28 combines with J gene TRBJ1-5; no clear D. Trimming took 1 base from V and 2 from J, leaving 15 bases between them. Germline V gene data show CDR1 as MDHEN and CDR2 as SYDVKM. The CDR3 is 17 residues long. CDR3 protein: CASSLSRAASGNQPQHF. CDR3 in DNA: TGTGCCAGCAGTTTATCGAGGGCAGCTAGTGGCAATCAGCCCCAGCATTTT.

The rearrangement links TRBV28 to TRBJ2-7; D is unresolved. V was cut by 2 bases and J by 2 bases, with 25 bases left in between. The germline V gene has CDR1 MDHEN and CDR2 SYDVKM. The CDR3 length is 19 residues. The CDR3 coding sequence is TGTGCCAGCAGTTTAATCGTACGGCCCCTATTTTTTCAAACCTACGAGCAGTACTTC. Translation gives CASSLIVRPLFFQTYEQYF.

There are a few counts of this clonotype. The chain recombines TRBV12-3 or TRBV12-4 with TRBJ2-7; TRBD1 might be the D (6 bases). This CDR3 region has 13 residues. The ends were cut back, 6 bases at V and 3 bases at J, with 12 bases in the middle. This chain's CDR3 is CASRDGQFYEQYF. DNA of the CDR3: TGTGCCAGCAGAGATGGACAGTTCTACGAGCAGTACTTC.

The rearrangement links TRBV19 to TRBJ1-5; weak D call: TRBD1 (5 bases). V was clipped by 7 bases and J by 0 bases, with 13 bases between them. Germline V gene data show CDR1 as LNHDA and CDR2 as SQIVND (reference sequence). The CDR3 loop spans 15 amino acids. In nucleotides, the CDR3 is TGTGCCAGTAATTTCCAGGGATATAGCAATCAGCCCCAGCATTTT. This translates into CASNFQGYSNQPQHF.

This clonotype was detected only a few times. The V call is TRBV28, the J call TRBJ1-2; D unclear. CDR1 MDHEN and CDR2 SYDVKM come from the germline V gene. The CDR3 totals 12 residues. The V and J ends lost 7 bases and 4 bases respectively, with 10 bases between them. The CDR3 nucleotides read TGTGCCAGCACAACGGAGCTCTATGGCTACACCTTC. Its translation: CASTTELYGYTF.

About this clonotype: The junction does not match germline at one end; this may be a read error. The chain's CDR3 is CSARDPRASDYEQYF. The CDR3 nucleotides are TGCAGTGCCAGAGATCCGCGGGCTAGCGACTACGAGCAGTACTTC. The gene calls are TRBV20-1 and TRBJ2-7; the D gene is possibly TRBD2 (6 bases). This CDR3 comprises 15 residues. Germline V gene lookup returns CDR1 DFQATT and CDR2 SNEGSKA (reference sequence).